The rows below give T cell receptor beta chains drawn from one sample of a study of identical twins. TCRdb reprocessed the 5' RACE reads via MiXCR and lists one record per CDR3 protein. The data show 700,000 or so distinct CDR3 sequences, 8.6% seen once. These same records also appear under a second study, on yellow fever vaccine responses in identical twins.

Sequenced material: PBMCs. Every receptor here comes from a woman aged 18-30 years in good health. Each CDR3 is given with its conserved first and last residue. Fields, in order: V gene, clone size, D gene, J gene, CDR3 DNA, CDR3 protein. D genes are given only for firm matches. Clone size, where shown, is once, few, many, or a class for clones that have expanded.

V: TRBV28; size: NA; D: NA; J: TRBJ2-1; DNA: TGTGCCAGCAGGCCCTGGGGGCGGGGAGCCTACAATGAGCAGTTCTTC; CDR3: CASRPWGRGAYNEQFF
V: TRBV7-2; size: many; D: NA; J: TRBJ2-7; DNA: TGTGCCAGCAGCTTAGCGGACCGCTACGAGCAGTACTTC; CDR3: CASSLADRYEQYF
V: TRBV9; size: NA; D: NA; J: TRBJ1-1; DNA: TGTGCCAGCAGCGAGTGGGACAACACTGAAGCTTTCTTT; CDR3: CASSEWDNTEAFF
V: TRBV12-3/TRBV12-4; size: few; D: TRBD2; J: TRBJ2-7; DNA: TGTGCCAGCAGTTTAGCGACTAGCGGGACGCCCAGGATGTACTTC; CDR3: CASSLATSGTPRMYF
V: TRBV29-1; size: many; D: TRBD2; J: TRBJ2-6; DNA: TGCAGCGCCGTGATGGGACTAGGGGACGTAGCCGGGGCCAACGTCCTGACTTTC; CDR3: CSAVMGLGDVAGANVLTF
V: TRBV4-2; size: few; D: TRBD2; J: TRBJ2-1; DNA: TGTGCCAGCAGCCAAGGACCGGCTAGCGGGGACCACAATGAGCAGTTCTTC; CDR3: CASSQGPASGDHNEQFF
V: TRBV11-1; size: many; D: NA; J: TRBJ2-3; DNA: TGTGCCAGCAGCTTAGGAGTTACCACAGATACGCAGTATTTT; CDR3: CASSLGVTTDTQYF
V: TRBV7-2; size: many; D: TRBD2; J: TRBJ2-7; DNA: TGTGCCAGCAGCTTAGGACTAGCGGGAGGAACCTACGAGCAGTACTTC; CDR3: CASSLGLAGGTYEQYF
V: TRBV19; size: NA; D: NA; J: TRBJ2-7; DNA: TGTGCCACCCAGGACTATTACGAGCAGTACTTC; CDR3: CATQDYYEQYF
V: TRBV7-9; size: few; D: NA; J: TRBJ2-3; DNA: TGTGCCAGCACCCTCGATAGCAGGGGGGCAGATACGCAGTATTTT; CDR3: CASTLDSRGADTQYF
V: TRBV4-3; size: few; D: NA; J: TRBJ2-1; DNA: TGCGCCAGCAGCCAAGATCGCCTGACCTACAATGAGCAGTTCTTC; CDR3: CASSQDRLTYNEQFF
V: TRBV4-2; size: many; D: NA; J: TRBJ2-2; DNA: TGTGCCAGCAGCCGAGAGCCCTTGACTCCCGACACCGGGGAGCTGTTTTTT; CDR3: CASSREPLTPDTGELFF